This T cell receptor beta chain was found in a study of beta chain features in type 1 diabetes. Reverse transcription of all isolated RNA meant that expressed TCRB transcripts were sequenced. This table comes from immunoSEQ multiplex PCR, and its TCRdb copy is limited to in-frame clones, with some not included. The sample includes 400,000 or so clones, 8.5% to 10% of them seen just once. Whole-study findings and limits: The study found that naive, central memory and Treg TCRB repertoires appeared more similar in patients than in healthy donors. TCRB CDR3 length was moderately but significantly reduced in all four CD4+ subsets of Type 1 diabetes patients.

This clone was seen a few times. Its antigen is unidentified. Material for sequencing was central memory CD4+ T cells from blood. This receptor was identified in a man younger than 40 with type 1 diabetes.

CDR3 region: CASSPGLQTGELFF. The CDR3 DNA is TGTGCCAGCAGCCCGGGACTACAGACCGGGGAGCTGTTTTTT. This chain joins TRBV7-3 and TRBJ2-2; 7 bases agree with TRBD2. J was trimmed by 5 bases and V by 5 bases; bases with no gene match: 5. CDR1 and CDR2 from the germline V gene are SGHTA and FQGTGA. The length of the CDR3 is 14 residues.